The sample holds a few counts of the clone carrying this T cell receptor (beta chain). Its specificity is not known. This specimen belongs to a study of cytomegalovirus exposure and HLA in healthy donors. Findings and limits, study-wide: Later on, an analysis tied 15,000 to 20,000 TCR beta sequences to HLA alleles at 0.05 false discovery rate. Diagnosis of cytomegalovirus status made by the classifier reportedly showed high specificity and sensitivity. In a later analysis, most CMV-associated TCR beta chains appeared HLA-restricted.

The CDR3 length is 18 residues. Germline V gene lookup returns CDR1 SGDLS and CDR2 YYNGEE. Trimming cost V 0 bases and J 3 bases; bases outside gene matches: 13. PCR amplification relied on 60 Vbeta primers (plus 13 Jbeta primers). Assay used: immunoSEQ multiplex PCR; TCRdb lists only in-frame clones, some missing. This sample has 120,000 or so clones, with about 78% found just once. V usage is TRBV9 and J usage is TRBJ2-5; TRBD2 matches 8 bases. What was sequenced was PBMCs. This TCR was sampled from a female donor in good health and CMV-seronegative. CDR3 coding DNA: TGTGCCAGCAGCGTAGACGTCGGGTGGCGGGGGGAGAAAGAGACCCAGTACTTC. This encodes CASSVDVGWRGEKETQYF.